One and the same sample provided the 4 T cell receptor beta chains below, sequenced in a study of T cell repertoires in cytomegalovirus infection. From the reads, TCRdb called clonotypes with MiXCR, one entry per CDR3 protein. The sample consists of about 360,000 distinct CDR3 sequences, 15% to 20% of them appearing once. Input material: PBMCs. These receptor sequences come from a human donor in good health (CMV status not recorded). Some clones in this sample may be carry-over from other donors' samples.

The J gene is TRBJ2-5, the V gene TRBV20-1; tentatively, D is TRBD1 (7 bases). From germline, CDR1 is DFQATT and CDR2 SNEGSKA (reference sequence). This CDR3 comprises 15 residues. The V gene lost 6 bases and the J gene lost 3 bases, with 20 bases spanning the gap. The CDR3 coding sequence is TGCAGTGCAGACGCGGGACAGTCAGTAAAAGAGACCCAGTACTTC. Its translation: CSADAGQSVKETQYF.

This clonotype was counted only a few times. The chain is built from TRBV29-1 and TRBJ2-7; the match to TRBD1 covers 9 bases. Germline loops: CDR1 SQVTM, CDR2 ANQGSEA. There are 14 residues in the CDR3. The junction had 7 bases not matched to a gene; V was cut back by 6 bases and J by 1 base. Written as DNA, the CDR3 is TGCAGCGTGGCCTCCGGGACAGGGTCCTACGAGCAGTACTTC. The encoded protein is CSVASGTGSYEQYF.

This clonotype was seen only a few times. This chain connects TRBV6-6 to TRBJ2-1; 8 nucleotides match TRBD2. Germline loops: CDR1 MNHNY, CDR2 SVGAGI (reference sequence). The CDR3 totals 15 residues. The V gene end was trimmed by 5 bases and the J gene end by 9 bases; junction bases not matched to a gene: 12. The CDR3: CASSPRGLASTEQFF. CDR3 in DNA: TGTGCCAGCAGTCCCCGAGGACTAGCTTCGACTGAGCAGTTCTTC.

This clonotype was detected ten times or more. The chain links TRBV12-3 or TRBV12-4 to TRBJ2-3, with 7 positions matching TRBD2. This CDR3 region has 15 residues. Trimming removed 2 bases from V and 4 bases from J; junction bases left unmatched: 6. The CDR3 coding sequence is TGTGCCAGCAGTTTAAAGCGGGGAGGGGCAGATACGCAGTATTTT. As protein: CASSLKRGGADTQYF.